Shown below are 27 T cell receptor beta chains from a single sample sequenced in a study of spatial heterogeneity in lung cancer. TCRdb passed the 5' RACE reads through MiXCR, listing each CDR3 protein once. The data hold about 3,800 distinct CDR3 sequences, with 7.5% to 8.5% observed a single time. Time point meaning: sample taken at primary tumor resection. Material for sequencing was whole RNA from tumor, nontumor lung or frozen PBMC, left unsorted. The sample consisted of PBMCs, taken at surgery. The receptors here all came from a female donor with early-stage non-small cell lung cancer.

This clonotype is medium-sized (0.01 to 0.1%) within its sample. The rearrangement links TRBV10-1 to TRBJ2-7, with 10 bases identical to TRBD1. This CDR3 region has 13 residues. Germline CDR1 and CDR2: WNHNN and SYGVQD (reference sequence). V lost 6 bases and J lost 6; bases outside the gene matches: 5. CDR3: CASRGTGDSEQYF. The DNA for the CDR3 is TGCGCCAGCAGAGGGACAGGGGACAGCGAGCAGTACTTC.

By its share, this clonotype is medium-sized. The chain is built from TRBV14 and TRBJ2-3, with 10 bases lining up with TRBD2. The trim removed 2 bases at V and 4 bases at J, leaving 6 bases unmatched. Germline V gene data show CDR1 as SGHDN and CDR2 as FVKESK. The CDR3 sequence is 16 residues long. CDR3 coding DNA: TGTGCCAGCAGCCAACTTTCTAGCGGGGGCCCAGATACGCAGTATTTT. Its translation: CASSQLSSGGPDTQYF. The whole variable domain, filled in from reference TRBV14 and TRBJ2-3, reads EAGVTQFPSHSVIEKGQTVTLRCDPISGHDNLYWYRRVMGKEIKFLLHFVKESKQDESGMPNNRFLAERTGGTYSTLKVQPAELEDSGVYFCASSQLSSGGPDTQYFGPGTRLTVL.

The table lists this clonotype with many counts. This rearrangement joins TRBV7-2 to TRBJ1-5; no definite D call. Trimming cost V 0 bases and J 7 bases, with 4 bases left between them. The CDR3 covers 12 residues. Germline V lookup: CDR1 SGHTA, CDR2 FQGNSA. CDR3 in DNA: TGTGCCAGCAGCTTAGCCGGGCAGCCCCAGCATTTT. This sequence encodes CASSLAGQPQHF.

Judged by abundance, this clonotype is medium-sized. This chain links TRBV12-3 or TRBV12-4 with TRBJ2-6, with D hard to call. This CDR3 is 13 amino acids long. Between the trimmed V and J ends, which lost 8 bases and 1 base, there was a span of 6 bases. CDR3: CASVKSGANVLTF. DNA of the CDR3: TGTGCCAGCGTAAAGTCTGGGGCCAACGTCCTGACTTTC.

In its sample, this clonotype is medium-sized. CDR3 in DNA: TGTGCCAGCAGTGGTTACGAGCAGTACTTC. Translated: CASSGYEQYF. This chain uses TRBV27 with TRBJ2-7; D is unclear. The V gene lost 5 bases and the J gene lost 4 bases, with 3 bases spanning the gap. The CDR3 is 10 residues long. CDR1 and CDR2 (germline): MNHEY, SMNVEV (reference sequence).

This clonotype was observed many times. The genes are TRBV12-5 and TRBJ2-3; 14 nucleotides align to TRBD2. Losses at the gene ends were 3 bases for V and 4 bases for J; bases not matched to a gene: 6. The germline V gene has CDR1 LGHNT and CDR2 FRNRAP. The CDR3 spans 17 residues. The CDR3 DNA reads as TGTGCTAGTGGTTTATCCTCGACTAGCGGGGGGGCAGATACGCAGTATTTT. Protein sequence: CASGLSSTSGGADTQYF.

The chain combines TRBV7-8 with TRBJ2-1; 7 nucleotides line up with TRBD2. The CDR3 runs to 14 residues. J lost 6 bases, V lost 5 bases, and 7 bases had no gene match. CDR1 is SGHVS and CDR2 is FQNEAQ in the germline V gene. The CDR3 DNA reads as TGTGCCAGCAGCCACGGGACTACGGGCAATGAGCAGTTCTTC. It translates to CASSHGTTGNEQFF.

This clonotype was seen ten or more times. The CDR3 region is CASSSGQYEQYF. The CDR3 DNA reads TGTGCCAGCAGCTCCGGACAGTACGAGCAGTACTTC. The chain combines TRBV13 with TRBJ2-7, with D perhaps TRBD1 (6 bases). The ends were cut back, 4 bases at V and 4 bases at J, with 8 bases in the middle. CDR1 and CDR2 (germline): PRHDT, FYEKMQ (reference sequence). This CDR3 spans 12 amino acids.

This clonotype was counted a few times. This sequence joins TRBV5-1 and TRBJ1-2; 7 bases match TRBD1. Germline V gives CDR1 SGHRS, CDR2 YFSETQ. V was clipped by 0 bases and J by 4 bases; unmatched bases: 6. The CDR3 runs 15 residues. Here the CDR3 DNA reads TGCGCCAGCAGCTTGGCGACAGGGTCGGCCTATGGCTACACCTTC. Translation gives CASSLATGSAYGYTF.

Many counts were recorded for this clonotype. The chain joins TRBV7-9 to TRBJ2-3; D not certain. Germline loops: CDR1 SEHNR, CDR2 FQNEAQ (reference sequence). V shed 4 bases and J shed 2 bases, with 10 bases lying between them. CDR3 length: 14 residues. The CDR3 nucleotides are TGTGCCAGCAGCTCTGGCCGGATCACAGATACGCAGTATTTT. Translation: CASSSGRITDTQYF.

This clonotype was seen many times. V and J are TRBV29-1 and TRBJ2-7, with D perhaps assigned TRBD1 or TRBD2 (5 bases each). Trimming shortened V by 1 base and J by 2 bases, and 9 bases separated the two germline ends. The germline CDR1 and CDR2 sequences are SQVTM and ANQGSEA. The CDR3 is 13 amino acids. CDR3 DNA: TGCAGCGTTGAAGGCAGGGACCCCTACGAGCAGTACTTC. This sequence encodes CSVEGRDPYEQYF.

By share, this clonotype ranks as medium-sized (0.01 to 0.1%). The V call is TRBV29-1, the J call TRBJ2-1, with D unclear. Per the germline V gene, CDR1 is SQVTM and CDR2 is ANQGSEA. The CDR3 runs 16 residues. V lost 0 bases to trimming and J lost 0 bases, with 12 bases between them. In DNA form, the CDR3 reads TGCAGCGTTGAAGACCCTAACCCGAGCTCCTACAATGAGCAGTTCTTC. It specifies CSVEDPNPSSYNEQFF.

This clonotype occurred many times. This chain joins TRBV5-1 and TRBJ1-2; D possibly corresponds to TRBD1 (6 bases). With 0 bases removed from V and 5 bases from J, the gap between germline ends came to 14 bases. The CDR3 loop spans 15 amino acids. Per the germline V gene, CDR1 is SGHRS and CDR2 is YFSETQ. CDR3 DNA: TGCGCCAGCAGCTTGGCCGTGGGGGCCGGGTATGGCTACACCTTC. Amino acid sequence: CASSLAVGAGYGYTF.

This clonotype was counted a few times. This chain links TRBV6-1 with TRBJ1-5; no reliable D call. The CDR3 spans 13 residues. Germline-derived CDR1 and CDR2 are MNHNS and SASEGT. Between the trimmed V and J ends, which lost 8 bases and 7 bases, there was a span of 15 bases. The CDR3 DNA reads as TGTGCCAGCTCAAGAGGGTTAGAACAGCCCCAGCATTTT. Residues: CASSRGLEQPQHF.

In its sample, this clonotype is medium-sized. V usage is TRBV2 and J usage is TRBJ2-1, with 10 bases aligning to TRBD2. The CDR3 spans 16 residues. The ends lost 1 base at V and 4 bases at J; junction bases unmatched: 4. In germline, CDR1 is SNHLY, CDR2 FYNNEI. The CDR3 bases are TGTGCCAGCAGTGAAGAAGCGGGGGGGCGGTACAATGAGCAGTTCTTC. Protein product: CASSEEAGGRYNEQFF.

In its sample, this clonotype was seen many times. The chain combines TRBV29-1 with TRBJ2-1, with 7 positions matching TRBD2. With V trimmed by 4 bases and J by 7 bases, 7 bases remained unmatched. CDR3 size: 13 residues. The germline V gene has CDR1 SQVTM and CDR2 ANQGSEA. CDR3 DNA sequence: TGCAGCGTTGGGGGGAGGGCGCGGAATGAGCAGTTCTTC. Amino acid sequence: CSVGGRARNEQFF.

This sequence joins TRBV2 and TRBJ2-5; no reliable D call. Deletions cut 1 base from V and 4 bases from J, with 13 bases between. The CDR3 runs to 15 residues. Germline V CDR1 and CDR2: SNHLY, FYNNEI. Here the CDR3 DNA reads TGTGCCAGCAGTGAAGAGAGACGTTGGGCAGAGACCCAGTACTTC. Translation: CASSEERRWAETQYF.

Many counts were recorded for this clonotype. V usage is TRBV6-2 or TRBV6-3 and J usage is TRBJ1-5; D is unclear. This CDR3 is built from 14 residues. The V gene's germline CDR1 is MNHEY and CDR2 SVGEGT. The ends were cut back, 6 bases at V and 4 bases at J, with 13 bases in the middle. The DNA for the CDR3 is TGTGCCAGCAGGTCCGGGAAACTAAATCAGCCCCAGCATTTT. As protein: CASRSGKLNQPQHF.

This clonotype was picked up a small number of times. V gene TRBV29-1 combines with J gene TRBJ1-2; D ambiguous. Trimming took off 3 bases at V and 8 bases at J, with 16 bases between the two ends. This CDR3 is built from 13 residues. The germline V gene encodes CDR1 SQVTM and CDR2 ANQGSEA. The DNA for the CDR3 is TGCAGCGTTGATTTGGGTTCCCGGGCCGGCTACACCTTC. Its protein is CSVDLGSRAGYTF.

Judged by abundance, this clonotype is large. The gene calls are TRBV6-6 and TRBJ2-7; D ambiguous. The germline gives CDR1 MNHNY, CDR2 SVGAGI (reference sequence). The CDR3 sequence is 12 residues long. V was clipped by 6 bases and J by 2 bases, with 8 bases between them. Here the CDR3 reads CASSADAYEQYF. In nucleotides, the CDR3 is TGTGCCAGCAGCGCCGATGCCTACGAGCAGTACTTC.

In its sample, this clonotype was seen many times. This chain connects TRBV12-3 or TRBV12-4 to TRBJ2-1; possibly TRBD1 for D (6 bases). Trimming stripped 4 bases from V and 9 bases from J, with 16 bases between. The CDR3 runs to 14 residues. The CDR3 region is CASSSEQGLSEQFF. The CDR3 bases are TGTGCCAGCAGTTCCGAACAGGGTTTAAGTGAGCAGTTCTTC.

This clonotype qualifies as medium-sized (0.01 to 0.1%). The V and J genes are TRBV4-3 and TRBJ2-3; 8 bases are a match to TRBD1. CDR3 length: 16 residues. CDR1 is LGHNA, CDR2 YSLEER, per germline. Trimming cost V 2 bases and J 2 bases; bases outside gene matches: 6. The CDR3 sequence: CASSQRGDRNTDTQYF. In DNA form, the CDR3 reads TGCGCCAGCAGCCAAAGGGGGGACAGGAACACAGATACGCAGTATTTT.

This clonotype was detected ten times or more. The CDR3 DNA reads as TGTGCCAGCAGCCCCCGACAGGGAAGTGCCTATGGCTACACCTTC. Its protein is CASSPRQGSAYGYTF. The chain recombines TRBV7-2 with TRBJ1-2, with 7 bases aligning to TRBD1. V lost 5 bases to trimming and J lost 4 bases; unmatched junction nucleotides: 10. Germline CDR1 SGHTA, CDR2 FQGNSA. CDR3 length: 15 amino acids.

Relative to its sample, this clonotype is hyperexpanded. This rearrangement joins TRBV9 to TRBJ1-2; possibly TRBD1 for D (6 bases). Trimming took off 4 bases at V and 4 bases at J, with 20 bases between the two ends. CDR1 SGDLS and CDR2 YYNGEE come from the germline V gene. The CDR3 spans 16 residues. CDR3: CASSPDDRRSSYGYTF. The DNA of the CDR3 is TGTGCCAGCAGCCCTGACGACAGGCGATCCTCCTATGGCTACACCTTC.

Ten or more counts support this clonotype. The rearrangement joins TRBV20-1 to TRBJ2-7, with 10 bases aligning to TRBD2. CDR3 length: 13 amino acids. Germline trimming cut 2 bases from V and 12 bases from J; bases unmatched to any gene: 10. Germline loops: CDR1 DFQATT, CDR2 SNEGSKA (reference sequence). The DNA of the CDR3 is TGCAGTGCTAGACCGCGGCTAGCGGGGGATCTGTACTTC. Amino acid sequence: CSARPRLAGDLYF.

Judged by abundance, this clonotype is medium-sized. The J gene is TRBJ1-2, the V gene TRBV29-1; D may be TRBD1 (5 bases). Trimming cost V 6 bases and J 0 bases, with 14 bases left between them. This CDR3 has 14 residues. Germline V lookup: CDR1 SQVTM, CDR2 ANQGSEA. As DNA, the CDR3 is TGCAGCGTCCCCCGGGACGGTCCTAACTATGGCTACACCTTC. Protein: CSVPRDGPNYGYTF. Full variable domain (remainder filled in from reference TRBV29-1 and TRBJ1-2): SAVISQKPSRDICQRGTSLTIQCQVDSQVTMMFWYRQQPGQSLTLIATANQGSEATYESGFVIDKFPISRPNLTFSTLTVSNMSPEDSSIYLCSVPRDGPNYGYTFGSGTRLTVV.

This clonotype showed up many times. The V gene is TRBV29-1, the J gene TRBJ1-4; D uncertain. The CDR3 spans 11 residues. Trimming removed 4 bases at V and 7 bases at J, with 7 bases between. The germline V gene has CDR1 SQVTM and CDR2 ANQGSEA. CDR3: CSVVKGEKLFF. The CDR3 DNA is TGCAGCGTTGTTAAAGGTGAAAAACTGTTTTTT.